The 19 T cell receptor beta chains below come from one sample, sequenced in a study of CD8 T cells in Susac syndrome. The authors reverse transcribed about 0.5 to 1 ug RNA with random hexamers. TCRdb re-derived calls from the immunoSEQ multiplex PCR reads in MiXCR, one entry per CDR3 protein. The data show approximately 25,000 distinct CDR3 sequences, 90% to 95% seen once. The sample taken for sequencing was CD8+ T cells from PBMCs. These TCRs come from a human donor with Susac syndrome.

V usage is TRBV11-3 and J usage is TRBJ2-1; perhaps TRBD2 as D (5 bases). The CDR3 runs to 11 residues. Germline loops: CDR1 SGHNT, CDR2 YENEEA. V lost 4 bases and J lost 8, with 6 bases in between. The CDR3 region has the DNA TGTGCCAGCAGCTACGGGGATGAGCAGTTCTTC. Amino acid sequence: CASSYGDEQFF.

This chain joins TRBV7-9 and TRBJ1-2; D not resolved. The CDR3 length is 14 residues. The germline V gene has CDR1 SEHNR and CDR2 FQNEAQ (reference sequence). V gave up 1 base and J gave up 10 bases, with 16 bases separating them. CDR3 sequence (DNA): TGTGCCAGCAGCTTAGAACAGTCAAATCTTTTCTACACCTTC. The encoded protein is CASSLEQSNLFYTF.

CDR3: CASSATIWEETQYF. The CDR3 DNA follows: TGTGCCAGCAGCGCTACTATCTGGGAGGAGACCCAGTACTTC. This chain joins TRBV5-6 and TRBJ2-5; D possibly corresponds to TRBD2 (5 bases). Germline lookup yields CDR1 SGHDT and CDR2 YYEEEE. The ends were cut back, 4 bases at V and 5 bases at J, with 15 bases in the middle. The CDR3 spans 14 residues. Drawing the rest from reference TRBV5-6 and TRBJ2-5, the complete variable domain is DAGVTQSPTHLIKTRGQQVTLRCSPKSGHDTVSWYQQALGQGPQFIFQYYEEEERQRGNFPDRFSGHQFPNYSSELNVNALLLGDSALYLCASSATIWEETQYFGPGTRLLVL.

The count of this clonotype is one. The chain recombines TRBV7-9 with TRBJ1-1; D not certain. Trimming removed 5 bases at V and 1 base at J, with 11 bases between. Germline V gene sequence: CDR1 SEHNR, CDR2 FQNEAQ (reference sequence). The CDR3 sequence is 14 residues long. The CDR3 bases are TGTGCCAGCAGCCCCGACACACCGAACACTGAAGCTTTCTTT. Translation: CASSPDTPNTEAFF.

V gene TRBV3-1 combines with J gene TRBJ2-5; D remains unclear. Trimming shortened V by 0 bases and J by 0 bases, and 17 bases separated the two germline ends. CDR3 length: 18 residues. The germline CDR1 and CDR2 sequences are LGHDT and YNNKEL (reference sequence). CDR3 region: CASSQDALGFGYQETQYF. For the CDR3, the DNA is TGTGCCAGCAGCCAAGATGCGTTGGGGTTCGGGTACCAAGAGACCCAGTACTTC.

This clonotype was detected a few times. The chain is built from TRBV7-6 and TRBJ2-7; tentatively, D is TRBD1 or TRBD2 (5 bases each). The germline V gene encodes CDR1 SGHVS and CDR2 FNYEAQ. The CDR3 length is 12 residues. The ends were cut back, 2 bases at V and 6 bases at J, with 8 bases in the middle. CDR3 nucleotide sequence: TGTGCCAGCAGCTTAAAGGGACGCGAGCAGTACTTC. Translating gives CASSLKGREQYF. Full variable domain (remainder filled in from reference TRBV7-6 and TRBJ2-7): GAGVSQSPRYKVTKRGQDVALRCDPISGHVSLYWYRQALGQGPEFLTYFNYEAQQDKSGLPNDRFSAERPEGSISTLTIQRTEQRDSAMYRCASSLKGREQYFGPGTRLTVT.

CDR3 in DNA: TGTGCCAGCAGCTTGGTAGCCAAAAACATTCAGTACTTC. Translated: CASSLVAKNIQYF. The chain recombines TRBV5-6 with TRBJ2-4, with D hard to call. This CDR3 contains 13 residues. Trimming removed 0 bases at V and 0 bases at J, with 1 base between. Germline CDR1 is SGHDT and CDR2 is YYEEEE.

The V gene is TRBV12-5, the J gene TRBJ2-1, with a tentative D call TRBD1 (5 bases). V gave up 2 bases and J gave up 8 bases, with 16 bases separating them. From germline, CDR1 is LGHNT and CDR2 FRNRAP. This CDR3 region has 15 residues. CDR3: CASGLTTPRVHEQFF. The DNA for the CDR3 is TGTGCTAGTGGTTTGACAACCCCCAGGGTCCATGAGCAGTTCTTC.

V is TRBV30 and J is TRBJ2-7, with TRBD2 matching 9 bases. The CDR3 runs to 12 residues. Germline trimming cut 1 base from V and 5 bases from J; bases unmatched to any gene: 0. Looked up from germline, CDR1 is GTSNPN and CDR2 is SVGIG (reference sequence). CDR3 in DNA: TGTGCCTGGAGTGGACTAGCGGACGAGCAGTACTTC. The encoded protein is CAWSGLADEQYF.

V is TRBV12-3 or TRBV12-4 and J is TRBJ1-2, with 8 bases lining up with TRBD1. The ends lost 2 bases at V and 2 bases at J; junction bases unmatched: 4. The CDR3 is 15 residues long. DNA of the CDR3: TGTGCCAGCAGTTTAACGGGACAGGTAAACTATGGCTACACCTTC. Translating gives CASSLTGQVNYGYTF.

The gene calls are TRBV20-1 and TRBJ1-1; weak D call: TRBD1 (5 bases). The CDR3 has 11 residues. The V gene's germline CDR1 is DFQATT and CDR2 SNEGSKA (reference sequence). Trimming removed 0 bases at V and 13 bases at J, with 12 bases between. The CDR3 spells CSAREQGASFF. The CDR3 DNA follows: TGCAGTGCTAGAGAGCAGGGTGCAAGTTTCTTT.

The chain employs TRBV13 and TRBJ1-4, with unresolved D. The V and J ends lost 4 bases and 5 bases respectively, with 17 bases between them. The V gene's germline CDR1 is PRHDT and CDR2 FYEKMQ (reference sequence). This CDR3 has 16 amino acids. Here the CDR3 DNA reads TGTGCCAGCAGCTACCGGCGGGGAGAGACCAATGAAAAACTGTTTTTT. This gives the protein CASSYRRGETNEKLFF.

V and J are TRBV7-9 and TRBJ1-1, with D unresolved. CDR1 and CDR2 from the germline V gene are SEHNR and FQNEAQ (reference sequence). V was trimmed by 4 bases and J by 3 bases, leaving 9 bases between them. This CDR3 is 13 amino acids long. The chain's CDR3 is CASSSSRDTEAFF. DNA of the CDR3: TGTGCCAGCAGCTCCTCGAGGGACACTGAAGCTTTCTTT.

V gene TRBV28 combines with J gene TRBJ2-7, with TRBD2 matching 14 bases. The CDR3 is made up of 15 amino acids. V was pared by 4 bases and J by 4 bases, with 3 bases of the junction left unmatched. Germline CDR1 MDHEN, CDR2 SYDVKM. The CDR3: CASSSRLAGGYEQYF. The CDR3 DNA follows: TGTGCCAGCAGTTCAAGACTAGCGGGGGGGTACGAGCAGTACTTC.

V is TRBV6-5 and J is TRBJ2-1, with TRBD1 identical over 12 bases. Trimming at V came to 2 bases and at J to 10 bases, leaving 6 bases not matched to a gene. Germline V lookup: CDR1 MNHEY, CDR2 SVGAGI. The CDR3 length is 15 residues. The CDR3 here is CASSYEGQGAWEQFF. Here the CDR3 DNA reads TGTGCCAGCAGTTACGAGGGACAGGGGGCCTGGGAGCAGTTCTTC.

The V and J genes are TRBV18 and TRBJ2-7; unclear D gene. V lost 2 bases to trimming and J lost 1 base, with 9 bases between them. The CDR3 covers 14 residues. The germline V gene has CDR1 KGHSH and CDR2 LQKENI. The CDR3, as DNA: TGTGCCAGCTCACCAGCGGTTCCTTCCTACGAGCAGTACTTC. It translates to CASSPAVPSYEQYF. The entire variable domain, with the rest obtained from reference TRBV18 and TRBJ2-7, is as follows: NAGVMQNPRHLVRRRGQEARLRCSPMKGHSHVYWYRQLPEEGLKFMVYLQKENIIDESGMPKERFSAEFPKEGPSILRIQQVVRGDSAAYFCASSPAVPSYEQYFGPGTRLTVT.

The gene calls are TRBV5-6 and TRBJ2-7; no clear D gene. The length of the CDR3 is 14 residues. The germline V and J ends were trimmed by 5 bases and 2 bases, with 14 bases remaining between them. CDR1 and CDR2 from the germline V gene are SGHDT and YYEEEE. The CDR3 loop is CASSFPRSTYEQYF. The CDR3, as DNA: TGTGCCAGCAGTTTTCCAAGATCAACCTACGAGCAGTACTTC.

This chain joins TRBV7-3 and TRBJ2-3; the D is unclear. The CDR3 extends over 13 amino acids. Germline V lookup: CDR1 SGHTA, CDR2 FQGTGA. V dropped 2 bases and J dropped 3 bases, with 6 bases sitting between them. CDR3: CASSLGPTDTQYF. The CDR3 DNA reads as TGTGCCAGCAGCTTAGGCCCGACAGATACGCAGTATTTT.

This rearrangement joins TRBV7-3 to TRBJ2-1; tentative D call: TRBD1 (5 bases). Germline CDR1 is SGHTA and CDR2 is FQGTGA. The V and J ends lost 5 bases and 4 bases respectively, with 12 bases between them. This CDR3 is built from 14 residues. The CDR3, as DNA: TGTGCCAGCAGCCCGACAGAAAGATACAATGAGCAGTTCTTC. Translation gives CASSPTERYNEQFF.